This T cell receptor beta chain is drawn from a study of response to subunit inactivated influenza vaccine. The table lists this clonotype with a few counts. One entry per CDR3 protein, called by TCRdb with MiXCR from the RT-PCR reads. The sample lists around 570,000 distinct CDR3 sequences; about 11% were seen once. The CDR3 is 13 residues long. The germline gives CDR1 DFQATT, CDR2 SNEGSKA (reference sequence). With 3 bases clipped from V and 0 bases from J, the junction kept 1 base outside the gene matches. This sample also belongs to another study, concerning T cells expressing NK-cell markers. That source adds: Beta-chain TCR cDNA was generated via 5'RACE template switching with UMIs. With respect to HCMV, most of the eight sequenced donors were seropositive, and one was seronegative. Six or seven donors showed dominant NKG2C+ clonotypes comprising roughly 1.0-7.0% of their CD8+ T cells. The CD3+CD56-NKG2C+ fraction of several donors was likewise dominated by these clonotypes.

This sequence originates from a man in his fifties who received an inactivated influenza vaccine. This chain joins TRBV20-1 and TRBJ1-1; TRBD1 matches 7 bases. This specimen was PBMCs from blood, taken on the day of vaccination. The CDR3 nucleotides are TGCAGTGCTAGGGGACAGATGAACACTGAAGCTTTCTTT. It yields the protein CSARGQMNTEAFF.